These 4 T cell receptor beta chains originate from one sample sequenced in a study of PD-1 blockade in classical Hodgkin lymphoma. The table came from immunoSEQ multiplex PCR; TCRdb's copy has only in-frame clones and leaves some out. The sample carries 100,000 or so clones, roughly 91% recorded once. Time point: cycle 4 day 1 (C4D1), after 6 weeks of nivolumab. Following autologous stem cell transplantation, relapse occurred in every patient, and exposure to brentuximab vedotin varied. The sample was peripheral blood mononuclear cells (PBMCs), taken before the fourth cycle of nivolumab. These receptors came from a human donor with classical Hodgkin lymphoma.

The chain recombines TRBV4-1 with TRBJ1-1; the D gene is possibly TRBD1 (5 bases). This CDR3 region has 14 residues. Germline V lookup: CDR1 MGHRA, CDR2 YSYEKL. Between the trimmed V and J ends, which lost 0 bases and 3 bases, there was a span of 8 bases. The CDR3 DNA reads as TGCGCCAGCAGCCAAGATCGACAGTACACTGAAGCTTTCTTT. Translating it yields CASSQDRQYTEAFF.

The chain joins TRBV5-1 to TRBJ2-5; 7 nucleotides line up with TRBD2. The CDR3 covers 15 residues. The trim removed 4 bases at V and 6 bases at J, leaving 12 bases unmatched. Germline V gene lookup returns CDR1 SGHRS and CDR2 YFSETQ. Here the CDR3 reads CASSTLMTSLQTQYF. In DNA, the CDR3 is TGCGCCAGCAGCACCTTAATGACTAGCTTGCAGACCCAGTACTTC.

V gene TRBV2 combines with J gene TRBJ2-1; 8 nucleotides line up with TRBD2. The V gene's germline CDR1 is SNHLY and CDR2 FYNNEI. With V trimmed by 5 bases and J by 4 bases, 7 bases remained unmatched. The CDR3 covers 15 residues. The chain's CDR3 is CASSRLAQAYNEQFF. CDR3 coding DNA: TGTGCCAGCAGTCGACTAGCGCAAGCATACAATGAGCAGTTCTTC.

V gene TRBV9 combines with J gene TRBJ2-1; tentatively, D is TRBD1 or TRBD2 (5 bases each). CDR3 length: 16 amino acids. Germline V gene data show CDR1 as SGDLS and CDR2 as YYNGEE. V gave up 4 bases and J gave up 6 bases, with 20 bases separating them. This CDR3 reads CASSPHLKGSVNEQFF. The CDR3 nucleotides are TGTGCCAGCAGCCCCCACCTAAAGGGGAGCGTCAATGAGCAGTTCTTC.